This paragraph covers one T cell receptor beta chain sequence. Its target antigen remains unknown. Per-nucleotide qualities are absent, and no much larger clonotype sits a single base away. Participants in the prospective study were enrolled through a virtual design, were aged about 18 to 100 years, and lived in approximately 25 United States geographic areas. In the prospective study, participants were assigned to cohorts based on the clinical history participants reported in a screening survey and a study questionnaire. Recovered participants in ImmuneRACE Cohort 3 were defined by two consecutive negative NP/OP PCR tests, clearance by a healthcare professional, or resolution of symptoms. Mobile phlebotomists in the prospective study collected whole blood, serum and a nasopharyngeal or oropharyngeal swab from every participant. Additional blood draws and questionnaires over an approximately two-month period could optionally be provided by prospective study participants. Blood samples from the prospective study were shipped frozen or at room temperature prior to DNA extraction.

The source of the sample is a study of blood T cell repertoires in COVID-19 (dated by TCRdb to about 2020). About the full investigation: The collaborator samples originated in the United States, Italy and Spain and spanned the acute and convalescent phases of COVID-19. Samples were obtained from the ongoing ImmuneRACE study (first 160 participants) and from about 1,300 subjects provided by 6 global collaborators. Nearly every sample came with metadata listing a de-identified subject ID, COVID-19 status, age in years and sex. The repertoires were released in a freely available public database intended as a resource for research on the immune response to SARS-CoV-2. The material from the prospective study consisted of cDNA or gDNA derived from T cells, B-cell-depleted T cells, or PBMCs. The dataset comprised deeply sampled blood TCRbeta repertoires from subjects exposed to, actively infected with, or recovered from COVID-19. HLA class I and class II types, where available, came from metadata supplied by the sample provider rather than from assay-based typing.

The immunoSEQ Assay, a bias-controlled multiplex PCR, was used to amplify TCRbeta CDR3 regions from genomic DNA. Per the authors' processing: Nucleated cell counts per sample were estimated from amplification of reference gene primers within the assay. To quantify the absolute abundance of each unique TCRbeta CDR3 rearrangement, sequence reads were collapsed and filtered. For each sample, productive Simpson clonality was calculated as the square root of Simpson's diversity index across productive rearrangements. The table comes from immuneACCESS by way of TCRdb, which keeps in-frame sequences with V and J called. Part of the clones is missing from these tables; in studies checked, under half for an unresolved V gene and the rest for unknown reasons. V, J and clone size are those of that table, while D and trimming were read from the DNA. This sample has around 250,000 clones in its table, and around 90% of those were observed once. The ten largest clones capture 1.6% of the sample.

What the study reported, not specific to this receptor: How much clinical and demographic metadata was included differed by source and by participant, and the metadata was provided uncurated.

This receptor was identified in a woman between 50 and 59 years old who had recovered from COVID-19. Sequencing input: PBMCs or T cells enriched from blood (not recorded which).

In nucleotide form, the sequence is TGTGCCAGCAGCTTAGTGGGTGTAGCCGAGGGCACAGATACGCAGTATTTT. The encoded protein is CASSLVGVAEGTDTQYF. This receptor chain uses TRBV7-8 and TRBJ2-3; the D gene remains uncertain. CDR1 SGHVS and CDR2 FQNEAQ were looked up in the germline V gene. The CDR3, cysteine through phenylalanine, is 17 amino acids long. Just the 51-base CDR3 DNA is kept, in frame starting at base 1. V sheds 1 base and J sheds 1 base, leaving 15 bases between their ends.